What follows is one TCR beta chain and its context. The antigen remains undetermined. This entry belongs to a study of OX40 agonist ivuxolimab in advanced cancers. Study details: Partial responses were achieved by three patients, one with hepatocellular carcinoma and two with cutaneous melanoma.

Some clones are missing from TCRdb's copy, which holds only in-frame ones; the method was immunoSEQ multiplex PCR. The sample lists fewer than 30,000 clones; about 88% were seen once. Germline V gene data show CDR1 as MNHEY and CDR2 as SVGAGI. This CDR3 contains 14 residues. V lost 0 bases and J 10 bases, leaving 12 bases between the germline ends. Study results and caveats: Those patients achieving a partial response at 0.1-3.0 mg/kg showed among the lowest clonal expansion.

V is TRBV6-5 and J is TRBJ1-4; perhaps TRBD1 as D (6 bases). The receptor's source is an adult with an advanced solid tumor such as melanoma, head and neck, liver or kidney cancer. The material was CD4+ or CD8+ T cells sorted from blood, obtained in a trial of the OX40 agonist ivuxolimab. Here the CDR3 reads CASSYSQGSGKLFF. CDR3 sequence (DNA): TGTGCCAGCAGTTACTCACAGGGTTCCGGAAAACTGTTTTTT.